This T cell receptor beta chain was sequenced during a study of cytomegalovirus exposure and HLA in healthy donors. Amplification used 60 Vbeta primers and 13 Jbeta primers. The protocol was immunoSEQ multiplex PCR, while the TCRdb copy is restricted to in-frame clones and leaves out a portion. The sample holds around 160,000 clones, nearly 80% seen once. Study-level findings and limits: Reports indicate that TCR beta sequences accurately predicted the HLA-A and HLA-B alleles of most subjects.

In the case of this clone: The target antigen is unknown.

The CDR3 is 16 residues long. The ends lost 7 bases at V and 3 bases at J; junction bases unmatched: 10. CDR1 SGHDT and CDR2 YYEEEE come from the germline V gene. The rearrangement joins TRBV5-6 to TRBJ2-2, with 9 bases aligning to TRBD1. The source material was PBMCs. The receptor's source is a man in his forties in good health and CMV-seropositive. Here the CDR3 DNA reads TGTGCCAGCTTCCTGGTGGGACAGGGACACACCGGGGAGCTGTTTTTT. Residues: CASFLVGQGHTGELFF.